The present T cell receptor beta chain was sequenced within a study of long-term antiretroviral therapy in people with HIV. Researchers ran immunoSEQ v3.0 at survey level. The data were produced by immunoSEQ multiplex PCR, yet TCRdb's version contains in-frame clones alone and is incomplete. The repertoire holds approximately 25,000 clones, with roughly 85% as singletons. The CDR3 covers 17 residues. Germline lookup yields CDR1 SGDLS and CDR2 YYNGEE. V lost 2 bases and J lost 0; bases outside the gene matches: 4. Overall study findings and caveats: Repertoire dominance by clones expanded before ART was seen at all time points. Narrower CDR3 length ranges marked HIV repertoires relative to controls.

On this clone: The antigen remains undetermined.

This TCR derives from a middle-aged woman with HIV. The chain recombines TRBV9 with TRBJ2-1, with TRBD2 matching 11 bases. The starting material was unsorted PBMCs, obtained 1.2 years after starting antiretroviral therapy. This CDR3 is CASSVSGGDSSYNEQFF. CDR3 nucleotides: TGTGCCAGCAGCGTTAGCGGGGGGGATAGCTCCTACAATGAGCAGTTCTTC. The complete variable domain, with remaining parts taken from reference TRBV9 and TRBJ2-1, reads DSGVTQTPKHLITATGQRVTLRCSPRSGDLSVYWYQQSLDQGLQFLIQYYNGEERAKGNILERFSAQQFPDLHSELNLSSLELGDSALYFCASSVSGGDSSYNEQFFGPGTRLTVL.